These 16 T cell receptor beta chains were all obtained from the same sample, sequenced in a study of T cell repertoires in cytomegalovirus infection. TCRdb reprocessed the reads with MiXCR, giving one entry per CDR3 protein. The table lists approximately 320,000 distinct CDR3 sequences, more than 9% of them singletons. The sample comprised PBMCs. These receptors were collected from a human donor in good health (CMV status not recorded). Some clones in this sample may be carry-over from other donors' samples.

This clonotype was observed a few times. This rearrangement joins TRBV19 to TRBJ2-1; D gene ambiguous. The CDR3 contains 16 residues. V was shortened by 2 bases and J by 0 bases, with 11 bases between the two germline ends. The germline CDR1 and CDR2 sequences are LNHDA and SQIVND (reference sequence). The CDR3 spells CASSIKGGSSYNEQFF. The CDR3 DNA sequence: TGTGCCAGTAGTATAAAAGGCGGCAGCTCCTACAATGAGCAGTTCTTC.

This clonotype showed up many times. This chain uses TRBV7-2 with TRBJ2-7, with D possibly called TRBD1 or TRBD2 (6 bases each). V was trimmed by 1 base and J by 5 bases, leaving 15 bases between them. Germline V gives CDR1 SGHTA, CDR2 FQGNSA. CDR3 length: 15 residues. The CDR3 DNA reads TGTGCCAGCAGCTTAGACAGGGACTCACTCCACGAGCAGTACTTC. This gives the protein CASSLDRDSLHEQYF.

V usage is TRBV4-3 and J usage is TRBJ2-1, with D maybe TRBD1 (5 bases). Germline V lookup: CDR1 LGHNA, CDR2 YSLEER. V was clipped by 3 bases and J by 9 bases, with 15 bases between them. This CDR3 has 14 amino acids. The CDR3: CASSQGQRLGEQFF. The CDR3 DNA reads as TGCGCCAGCAGCCAGGGGCAGAGGCTAGGTGAGCAGTTCTTC.

The sample holds many counts of this clonotype. The chain is built from TRBV28 and TRBJ1-2, with no clear D. Trimming stripped 2 bases from V and 0 bases from J, with 7 bases between. The CDR3 has 14 amino acids. Germline V gene lookup returns CDR1 MDHEN and CDR2 SYDVKM. Here the CDR3 reads CASSLGGTNYGYTF. In nucleotides, the CDR3 is TGTGCCAGCAGTTTAGGCGGAACTAACTATGGCTACACCTTC.

The rearrangement uses TRBV4-1 and TRBJ2-7; no clear D gene. V was clipped by 2 bases and J by 2 bases, with 13 bases between them. This CDR3 has 15 amino acids. Germline CDR1 MGHRA, CDR2 YSYEKL. The CDR3: CASSQSMASAYEQYF. The CDR3 bases are TGCGCCAGCAGCCAATCGATGGCGTCTGCCTACGAGCAGTACTTC.

This clonotype occurred many times. This chain connects TRBV6-2 or TRBV6-3 to TRBJ1-1; D uncertain. The V and J ends lost 0 bases and 1 base respectively, with 15 bases between them. Germline CDR1 and CDR2: MNHEY and SVGEGT. This CDR3 region has 17 residues. In nucleotides, the CDR3 is TGTGCCAGCAGTTACTCGATGAGCACACCAGCGAACACTGAAGCTTTCTTT. It is translated as CASSYSMSTPANTEAFF.

The chain employs TRBV18 and TRBJ1-2; no definite D call. The CDR3 has 15 amino acids. V lost 5 bases and J 3 bases, leaving 16 bases between the germline ends. CDR1 KGHSH and CDR2 LQKENI come from the germline V gene. CDR3 residues: CASSSFRPEDYGYTF. As DNA, the CDR3 is TGTGCCAGCTCATCTTTTCGACCTGAAGACTATGGCTACACCTTC.

This clonotype was observed a few times. The V gene is TRBV20-1, the J gene TRBJ2-1, with TRBD2 matching 14 bases. There are 17 residues in the CDR3. Unmatched junction bases numbered 5, after V lost 0 bases and J lost 4 bases. Germline assignment: CDR1 DFQATT and CDR2 SNEGSKA (reference sequence). The CDR3 sequence: CSARDPGLAGGYNEQFF. CDR3 sequence (DNA): TGCAGTGCTAGAGATCCTGGACTAGCGGGGGGATACAATGAGCAGTTCTTC.

In this sample, this clonotype turned up many times. The chain employs TRBV7-2 and TRBJ1-2, with TRBD1 identical over 9 bases. The germline V gene encodes CDR1 SGHTA and CDR2 FQGNSA. V was clipped by 5 bases and J by 4 bases; unmatched bases: 17. The length of the CDR3 is 18 residues. Here the CDR3 reads CASSTRYRDREGSYGYTF. For the CDR3, the DNA is TGTGCCAGCAGCACACGATACCGGGACAGGGAAGGTTCCTATGGCTACACCTTC. Looking up the rest from reference TRBV7-2 and TRBJ1-2 gives the full variable domain: GAGVSQSPSNKVTEKGKDVELRCDPISGHTALYWYRQSLGQGLEFLIYFQGNSAPDKSGLPSDRFSAERTGGSVSTLTIQRTQQEDSAVYLCASSTRYRDREGSYGYTFGSGTRLTVV.

This clonotype was seen at least ten times. The CDR3: CASSYDQGVGTEAFF. CDR3 nucleotide sequence: TGTGCCAGCAGTTACGATCAGGGCGTGGGCACTGAAGCTTTCTTT. V usage is TRBV6-5 and J usage is TRBJ1-1; D may be TRBD1 (5 bases). The CDR3 has 15 amino acids. In germline, CDR1 is MNHEY, CDR2 SVGAGI. The V and J ends lost 2 bases and 4 bases respectively, with 14 bases between them.

This clonotype has a count of ten or more. The chain recombines TRBV11-2 with TRBJ2-7, with D uncertain. Germline CDR1 and CDR2: SGHAT and FQNNGV. The V gene lost 2 bases and the J gene lost 2 bases, with 10 bases spanning the gap. The CDR3 sequence is 14 residues long. The CDR3 nucleotides are TGTGCCAGCAGCTTAATCCGAGTCACCTACGAGCAGTACTTC. Protein sequence: CASSLIRVTYEQYF.

The chain links TRBV12-3 or TRBV12-4 to TRBJ1-5; D uncertain. This CDR3 has 13 amino acids. The V end lost 4 bases, the J end lost 5 bases, and 9 bases lay between the germline ends. The DNA of the CDR3 is TGTGCCAGCAGTTCCGGTTTATATCAGCCCCAGCATTTT. Protein product: CASSSGLYQPQHF.

The sample holds many counts of this clonotype. The J gene is TRBJ2-5, the V gene TRBV28; TRBD1 matches at 7 bases. CDR1 MDHEN and CDR2 SYDVKM come from the germline V gene. V dropped 4 bases and J dropped 5; count of bases not matched to a gene: 13. The CDR3 consists of 16 residues. The DNA of the CDR3 is TGTGCCAGCAGTTCCACCCCGGGACAGAGGTTTGAGACCCAGTACTTC. Its protein product is CASSSTPGQRFETQYF.

J is TRBJ2-2 and V is TRBV27; D unresolved. CDR3 length equals 13 residues. V was trimmed by 7 bases and J by 4 bases, leaving 10 bases between them. Germline CDR1 MNHEY, CDR2 SMNVEV (reference sequence). CDR3 loop: CASTHPGTGELFF. The CDR3, as DNA: TGTGCCAGCACCCATCCGGGCACCGGGGAGCTGTTTTTT.

The CDR3 DNA reads as TGTGCCAGCAGTTCCCTTGTGGGGGGTTACAATGAGCAGTTCTTC. Its translation is CASSSLVGGYNEQFF. The genes are TRBV6-1 and TRBJ2-1; D is perhaps TRBD2 (6 bases). Deletions cut 5 bases from V and 4 bases from J, with 15 bases between. Germline-derived CDR1 and CDR2 are MNHNS and SASEGT. The CDR3 sequence is 15 residues long.

At least ten counts were recorded for this clonotype. The chain carries TRBV7-2 and TRBJ1-1, with a possible D match to TRBD1 (6 bases). V dropped 3 bases and J dropped 1 base, with 18 bases sitting between them. This CDR3 has 17 amino acids. Per germline, CDR1 SGHTA and CDR2 FQGNSA. The DNA of the CDR3 is TGTGCCAGCAGCTTCACTTCGGGACACCTAGGGAACACTGAAGCTTTCTTT. Its translation is CASSFTSGHLGNTEAFF. Full variable domain (outside the CDR3, taken from reference TRBV7-2 and TRBJ1-1): GAGVSQSPSNKVTEKGKDVELRCDPISGHTALYWYRQSLGQGLEFLIYFQGNSAPDKSGLPSDRFSAERTGGSVSTLTIQRTQQEDSAVYLCASSFTSGHLGNTEAFFGQGTRLTVV.